This is a list of T cell receptor beta chains from one sample in a study of cytomegalovirus exposure and HLA in healthy donors. Clones were sequenced by immunoSEQ multiplex PCR, and TCRdb holds only the in-frame ones, with some missing. This table holds about 160,000 clones, over 80% found once. Input material: PBMCs. Source of these receptors: a girl aged 10-17 years in good health and CMV-seropositive. CDR3s include the opening cysteine and the closing phenylalanine or tryptophan. The D gene is left open where the match is weak. Some rows mark clone size as missing; the rest say once, few, many or name a class of expanded clone.

TRBV12-5,NA,NA,TRBJ1-2,CASGLASSYGLYGYTF
TRBV30,NA,once,TRBJ1-2,CAWSVTPAGNGYYGYTF
TRBV29-1,NA,NA,TRBJ1-1,CSAHGGAEAFF
TRBV5-1,TRBD1,NA,TRBJ2-7,CASSSGTGDHEQYF
TRBV5-5,NA,NA,TRBJ1-3,CASSWDTWLGNTIYF
TRBV29-1,NA,NA,TRBJ2-7,CSVEDPRQSYEQYF
TRBV19,NA,NA,TRBJ2-5,CASAASYQETQYF
TRBV10-3,TRBD1,few,TRBJ2-6,CAIRTGTGFSSGANVLTF
TRBV4-1,TRBD2,NA,TRBJ2-1,CASSQAASGRSYNEQFF
TRBV2,TRBD1,NA,TRBJ1-4,CASSDLDRVEDEKLFF